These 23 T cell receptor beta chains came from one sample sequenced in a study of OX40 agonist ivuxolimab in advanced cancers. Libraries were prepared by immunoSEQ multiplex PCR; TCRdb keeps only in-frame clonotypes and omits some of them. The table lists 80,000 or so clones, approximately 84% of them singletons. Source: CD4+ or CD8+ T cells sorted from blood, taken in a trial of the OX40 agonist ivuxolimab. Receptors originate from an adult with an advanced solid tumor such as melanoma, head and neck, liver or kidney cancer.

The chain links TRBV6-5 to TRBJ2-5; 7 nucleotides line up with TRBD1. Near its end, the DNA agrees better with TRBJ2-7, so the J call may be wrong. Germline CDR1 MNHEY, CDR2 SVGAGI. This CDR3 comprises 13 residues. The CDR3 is CASSYSTGHEQYF. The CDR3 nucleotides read TGTGCCAGCAGTTACTCGACAGGGCACGAGCAGTACTTC.

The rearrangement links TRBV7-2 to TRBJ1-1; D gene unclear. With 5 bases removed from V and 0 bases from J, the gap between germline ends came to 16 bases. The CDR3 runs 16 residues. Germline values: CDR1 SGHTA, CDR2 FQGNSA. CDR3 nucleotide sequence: TGTGCCAGCAGCAAGGAGGCAGGTATCATGAACACTGAAGCTTTCTTT. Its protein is CASSKEAGIMNTEAFF.

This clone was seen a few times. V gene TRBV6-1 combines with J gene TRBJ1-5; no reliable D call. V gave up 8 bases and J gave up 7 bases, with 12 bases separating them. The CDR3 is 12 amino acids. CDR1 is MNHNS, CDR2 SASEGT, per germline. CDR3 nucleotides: TGTGCCAGCGGGTCTGGGGTCCAGCCCCAGCATTTT. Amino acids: CASGSGVQPQHF.

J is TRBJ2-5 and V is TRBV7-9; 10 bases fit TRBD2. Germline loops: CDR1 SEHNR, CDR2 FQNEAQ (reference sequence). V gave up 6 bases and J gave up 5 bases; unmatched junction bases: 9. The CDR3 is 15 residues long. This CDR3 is CASSSEREGRETQYF. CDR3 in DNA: TGTGCCAGCAGTTCTGAGCGGGAGGGGAGGGAGACCCAGTACTTC.

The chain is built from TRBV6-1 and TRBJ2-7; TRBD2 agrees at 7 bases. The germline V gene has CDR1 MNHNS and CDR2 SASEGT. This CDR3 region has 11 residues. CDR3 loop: CAGGENYEQYF. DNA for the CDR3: TGTGCGGGGGGGGAAAACTACGAGCAGTACTTC.

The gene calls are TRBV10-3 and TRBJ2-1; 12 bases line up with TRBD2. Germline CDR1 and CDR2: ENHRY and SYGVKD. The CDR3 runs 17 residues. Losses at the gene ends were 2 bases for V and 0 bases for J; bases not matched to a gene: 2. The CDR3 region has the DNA TGTGCCATCAGTGAGATGGGACTAGCGGGCTCCTACAATGAGCAGTTCTTC. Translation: CAISEMGLAGSYNEQFF.

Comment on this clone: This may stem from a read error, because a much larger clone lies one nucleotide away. The CDR3 loop is CASNLSKSSYEQYF. In DNA, the CDR3 is TGTGCCAGCAACTTATCCAAGAGTTCCTACGAGCAGTACTTC. The chain joins TRBV13 to TRBJ2-7, with D uncertain. Germline V gives CDR1 PRHDT, CDR2 FYEKMQ (reference sequence). The CDR3 consists of 14 residues.

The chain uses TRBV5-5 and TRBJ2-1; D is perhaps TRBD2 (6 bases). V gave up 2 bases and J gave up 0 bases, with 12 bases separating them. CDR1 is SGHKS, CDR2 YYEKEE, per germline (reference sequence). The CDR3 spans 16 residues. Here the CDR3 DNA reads TGTGCCAGCAGCTTCAATGGGGGGTCCTCCTACAATGAGCAGTTCTTC. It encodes CASSFNGGSSYNEQFF.

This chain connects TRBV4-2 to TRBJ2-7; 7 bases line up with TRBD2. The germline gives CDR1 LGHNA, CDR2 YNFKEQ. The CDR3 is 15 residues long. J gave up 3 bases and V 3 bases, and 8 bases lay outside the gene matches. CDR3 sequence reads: CASSQSGGGIYEQYF. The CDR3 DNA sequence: TGTGCCAGCAGCCAGAGTGGGGGGGGGATCTACGAGCAGTACTTC.

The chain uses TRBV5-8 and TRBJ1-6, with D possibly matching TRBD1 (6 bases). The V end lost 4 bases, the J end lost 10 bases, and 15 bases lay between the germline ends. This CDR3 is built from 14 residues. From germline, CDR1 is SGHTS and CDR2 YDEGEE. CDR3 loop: CASSRGNRESPLHF. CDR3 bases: TGTGCCAGCAGCAGGGGGAATAGAGAATCACCCCTCCACTTT.

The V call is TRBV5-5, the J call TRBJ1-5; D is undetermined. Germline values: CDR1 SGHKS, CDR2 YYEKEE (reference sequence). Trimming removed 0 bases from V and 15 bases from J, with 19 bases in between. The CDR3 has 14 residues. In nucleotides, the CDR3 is TGTGCCAGCAGCTTGGACCTCCCAGATCCCCTCAGGCATTTT. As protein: CASSLDLPDPLRHF.

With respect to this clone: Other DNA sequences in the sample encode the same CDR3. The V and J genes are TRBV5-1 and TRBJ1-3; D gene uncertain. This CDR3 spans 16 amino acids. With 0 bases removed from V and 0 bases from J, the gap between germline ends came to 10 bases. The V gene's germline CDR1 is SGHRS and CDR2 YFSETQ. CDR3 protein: CASSLAGGSSGNTIYF. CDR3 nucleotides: TGCGCCAGCAGCTTGGCTGGCGGAAGCTCTGGAAACACCATATATTTT.

The CDR3 nucleotides are TGTGCCATCAGACTTCTCGGCAATGAGCAGTTCTTC. Translated, it gives CAIRLLGNEQFF. The chain joins TRBV10-3 to TRBJ2-1; D remains ambiguous. Trimming stripped 6 bases from V and 6 bases from J, with 9 bases between. CDR1 is ENHRY and CDR2 is SYGVKD in the germline V gene. There are 12 residues in the CDR3.

CDR3 coding DNA: TGTGCCTGGATAGCCCCTGAAGCTTTCTTT. Translation: CAWIAPEAFF. The chain combines TRBV30 with TRBJ1-1; D gene uncertain. Germline V gives CDR1 GTSNPN, CDR2 SVGIG (reference sequence). The CDR3 has 10 residues. The V end lost 4 bases, the J end lost 6 bases, and 6 bases lay between the germline ends.

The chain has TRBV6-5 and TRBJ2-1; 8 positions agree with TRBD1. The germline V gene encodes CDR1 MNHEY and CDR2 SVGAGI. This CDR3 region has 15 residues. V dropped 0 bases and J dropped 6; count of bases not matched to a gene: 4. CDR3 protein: CASSYSRQGINEQFF. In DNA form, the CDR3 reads TGTGCCAGCAGTTACTCGAGACAGGGGATCAATGAGCAGTTCTTC.

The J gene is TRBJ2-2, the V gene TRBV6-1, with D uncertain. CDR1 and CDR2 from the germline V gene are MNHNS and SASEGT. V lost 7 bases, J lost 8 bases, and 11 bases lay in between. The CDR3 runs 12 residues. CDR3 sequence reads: CASKLLNGELFF. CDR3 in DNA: TGTGCCAGCAAACTCTTGAATGGGGAGCTGTTTTTT.

The CDR3 coding sequence is TGCGCCAGCAGCGCGTCGGGTATCAATGAGCAGTTCTTC. Protein sequence: CASSASGINEQFF. The chain has TRBV5-1 and TRBJ2-1; no definite D call. V shed 4 bases and J shed 6 bases, with 11 bases lying between them. Per germline, CDR1 SGHRS and CDR2 YFSETQ. The CDR3 is made up of 13 amino acids.

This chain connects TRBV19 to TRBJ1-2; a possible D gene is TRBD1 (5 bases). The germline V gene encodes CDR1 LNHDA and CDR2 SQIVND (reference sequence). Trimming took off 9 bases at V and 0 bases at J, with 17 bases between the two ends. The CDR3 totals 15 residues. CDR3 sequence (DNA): TGTGCCAGCCGTCGACAGCTAGCTCCTAACTATGGCTACACCTTC. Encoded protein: CASRRQLAPNYGYTF. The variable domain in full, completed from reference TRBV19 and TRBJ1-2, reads DGGITQSPKYLFRKEGQNVTLSCEQNLNHDAMYWYRQDPGQGLRLIYYSQIVNDFQKGDIAEGYSVSREKKESFPLTVTSAQKNPTAFYLCASRRQLAPNYGYTFGSGTRLTVV.

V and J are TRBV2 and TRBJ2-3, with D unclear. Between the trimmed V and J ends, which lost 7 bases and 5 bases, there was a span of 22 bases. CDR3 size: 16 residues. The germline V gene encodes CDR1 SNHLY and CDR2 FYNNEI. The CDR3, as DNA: TGTGCCAGCACCCTTGGTTTGTTTTTTGGAAGAGATACGCAGTATTTT. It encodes CASTLGLFFGRDTQYF.

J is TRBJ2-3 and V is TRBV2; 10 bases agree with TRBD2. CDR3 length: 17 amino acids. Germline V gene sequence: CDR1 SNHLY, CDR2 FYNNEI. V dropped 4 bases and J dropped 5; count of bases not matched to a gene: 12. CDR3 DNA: TGTGCCAGCAGTGGCCGGCTAGCGGGGGAAGTGGGAGATACGCAGTATTTT. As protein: CASSGRLAGEVGDTQYF.

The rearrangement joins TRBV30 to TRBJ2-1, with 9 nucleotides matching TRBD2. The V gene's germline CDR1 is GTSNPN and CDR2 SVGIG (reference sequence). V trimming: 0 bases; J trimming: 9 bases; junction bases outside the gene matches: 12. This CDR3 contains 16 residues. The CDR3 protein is CAWSVEFGGRAAEQFF. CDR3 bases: TGTGCCTGGAGTGTAGAATTCGGCGGGAGGGCCGCTGAGCAGTTCTTC.

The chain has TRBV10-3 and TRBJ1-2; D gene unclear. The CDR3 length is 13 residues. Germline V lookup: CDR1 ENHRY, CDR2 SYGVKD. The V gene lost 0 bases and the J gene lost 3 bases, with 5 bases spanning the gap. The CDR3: CAISESRDYGYTF. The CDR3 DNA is TGTGCCATCAGTGAGTCGAGGGACTATGGCTACACCTTC.

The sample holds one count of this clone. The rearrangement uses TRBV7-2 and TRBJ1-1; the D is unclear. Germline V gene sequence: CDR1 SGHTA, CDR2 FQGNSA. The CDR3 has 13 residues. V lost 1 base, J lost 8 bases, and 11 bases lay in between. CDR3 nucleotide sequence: TGTGCCAGCAGCTTAGAACGATCCAGGGAAGCTTTCTTT. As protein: CASSLERSREAFF.